Each of the 24 T cell receptor beta chains below was sequenced from the same sample in a study of blood T cell repertoires in COVID-19. Profiling relied on immunoSEQ multiplex PCR, and the TCRdb table lists in-frame clones only, not all of them. The data show 4,500 to 5,500 clones, almost 75% seen once. Sample: peripheral blood. These receptor sequences come from a human donor in a cohort sampled during active COVID-19.

The chain recombines TRBV7-2 with TRBJ1-1; TRBD1 aligns across 8 bases. Germline V CDR1 and CDR2: SGHTA, FQGNSA. The junction had 6 bases not matched to a gene; V was cut back by 7 bases and J by 5 bases. The CDR3 spans 13 residues. The CDR3 here is CASTYRGRTEAFF. CDR3 sequence (DNA): TGTGCCAGCACCTACAGGGGGAGAACTGAAGCTTTCTTT.

The chain is built from TRBV5-5 and TRBJ1-5; D possibly corresponds to TRBD1 (5 bases). There are 17 residues in the CDR3. V shed 2 bases and J shed 0 bases, with 15 bases lying between them. Germline V gene lookup returns CDR1 SGHKS and CDR2 YYEKEE (reference sequence). CDR3 DNA sequence: TGTGCCAGCAGCTTCTGGGGAAAGACAGTTAGCAATCAGCCCCAGCATTTT. Its protein product is CASSFWGKTVSNQPQHF.

The chain carries TRBV2 and TRBJ2-7; 13 bases agree with TRBD2. The CDR3 consists of 16 residues. CDR1 is SNHLY and CDR2 is FYNNEI in the germline V gene. The trim removed 6 bases at V and 2 bases at J, leaving 7 bases unmatched. CDR3 residues: CASRRGLAGPAYEQYF. CDR3 coding DNA: TGTGCCAGCAGACGGGGACTAGCGGGGCCGGCCTACGAGCAGTACTTC.

This clone was detected a few times. The chain has TRBV5-1 and TRBJ2-7; TRBD1 is a possible D gene (6 bases). Trimming took off 3 bases at V and 0 bases at J, with 13 bases between the two ends. The length of the CDR3 is 15 residues. The germline V gene encodes CDR1 SGHRS and CDR2 YFSETQ. The CDR3 DNA reads TGCGCCAGCAGCTGGGGGCCTGGGGACTCCTACGAGCAGTACTTC. Protein sequence: CASSWGPGDSYEQYF.

This clone was counted once. Mismatch with germline at one junction end may stem from a read error. The rearrangement links TRBV12-3 or TRBV12-4 to TRBJ2-5; tentatively, D is TRBD2 (6 bases). The length of the CDR3 is 11 residues. As DNA, the CDR3 is TGTGCCAGCAAAAAACGGGAGTCGGTTAACTTC. This encodes CASKKRESVNF.

The CDR3 DNA reads TGTGCCAGCGGACAGGCGGCGGGCACCGGGGAGCTGTTTTTT. Amino acid sequence: CASGQAAGTGELFF. V usage is TRBV6-5 and J usage is TRBJ2-2; TRBD1 aligns across 7 bases. Germline V gene sequence: CDR1 MNHEY, CDR2 SVGAGI. This CDR3 is 14 amino acids long. Trimming at V came to 8 bases and at J to 4 bases, leaving 7 bases not matched to a gene.

This clone has just one count. CDR3 region: CASSPTMEGKLFF. The CDR3 coding sequence is TGTGCCAGCTCACCAACGATGGAGGGAAAACTGTTTTTT. V gene TRBV18 combines with J gene TRBJ1-4; D is undetermined. Germline V CDR1 and CDR2: KGHSH, LQKENI. V lost 2 bases to trimming and J lost 10 bases, with 11 bases between them. This CDR3 contains 13 residues.

This chain links TRBV11-3 with TRBJ1-3, with D possibly TRBD1 on 5 matching bases. Germline values: CDR1 SGHNT, CDR2 YENEEA. Trimming took off 3 bases at V and 4 bases at J, with 10 bases between the two ends. The CDR3 sequence is 14 residues long. The CDR3 bases are TGTGCCAGCAGCTTGGGGGGGATCGGAAACACCATATATTTT. Amino acids: CASSLGGIGNTIYF.

The chain uses TRBV5-1 and TRBJ2-5; 9 positions agree with TRBD2. Germline CDR1 is SGHRS and CDR2 is YFSETQ. After removal of 5 bases from V and 5 bases from J, the junction contained 7 bases not matched to a gene. This CDR3 is 14 amino acids long. The CDR3 reads CASSSSGADETQYF. The CDR3 nucleotides are TGCGCCAGCAGTTCTAGCGGGGCCGATGAGACCCAGTACTTC.

The chain links TRBV7-2 to TRBJ2-7, with D possibly TRBD2 on 6 matching bases. This CDR3 is built from 15 residues. CDR1 and CDR2 from the germline V gene are SGHTA and FQGNSA. V lost 3 bases and J 4 bases, leaving 16 bases between the germline ends. CDR3 protein: CASSFLGGAEYEQYF. The CDR3 DNA sequence: TGTGCCAGCAGCTTCTTGGGCGGGGCGGAGTACGAGCAGTACTTC.

The J gene is TRBJ1-5, the V gene TRBV19; 11 bases align to TRBD1. Germline V gene sequence: CDR1 LNHDA, CDR2 SQIVND (reference sequence). The CDR3 is 18 residues long. With V trimmed by 7 bases and J by 2 bases, 13 bases remained unmatched. This chain's CDR3 is CASMLPGQGGFGNQPQHF. The CDR3 nucleotides are TGTGCCAGTATGCTACCGGGACAGGGGGGATTTGGCAATCAGCCCCAGCATTTT.

Here the CDR3 DNA reads TGTGCCAGCAGCCTCTCCGGGACAGGGTACACTGAAGCTTTCTTT. Its translation: CASSLSGTGYTEAFF. The genes are TRBV14 and TRBJ1-1, with 9 bases identical to TRBD1. V lost 4 bases to trimming and J lost 3 bases; unmatched junction nucleotides: 6. CDR3 length: 15 residues. CDR1 and CDR2 from the germline V gene are SGHDN and FVKESK.

The chain couples TRBV30 to TRBJ2-7; tentative D call: TRBD2 (5 bases). Per the germline V gene, CDR1 is GTSNPN and CDR2 is SVGIG (reference sequence). This CDR3 is built from 11 residues. The V end lost 5 bases, the J end lost 1 base, and 6 bases lay between the germline ends. As DNA, the CDR3 is TGTGCCTGGGGGAGTTCCTACGAGCAGTACTTC. It yields the protein CAWGSSYEQYF.

The J gene is TRBJ1-6, the V gene TRBV23-1; 7 positions match TRBD1. TRBV23-1 is given ORF status, its function remaining uncertain. The V gene end was trimmed by 11 bases and the J gene end by 4 bases; junction bases not matched to a gene: 5. The CDR3 contains 13 residues. CDR3 in amino acids: CACPGQYNSPLHF. The CDR3 region has the DNA TGCGCCTGTCCGGGACAGTATAATTCACCCCTCCACTTT.

The rearrangement links TRBV6-2 or TRBV6-3 to TRBJ2-1; 13 bases match TRBD2. V shed 2 bases, J shed 7 bases, and the junction held 11 bases outside the gene matches. The germline gives CDR1 MNHEY, CDR2 SVGEGT. CDR3 length equals 18 residues. The CDR3 region is CASSYILPGLAGKNEQFF. DNA of the CDR3: TGTGCCAGCAGTTACATTCTTCCGGGACTAGCGGGGAAGAATGAGCAGTTCTTC.

The chain couples TRBV6-1 to TRBJ2-7; 7 bases line up with TRBD2. The CDR3 sequence is 15 residues long. V lost 1 base to trimming and J lost 2 bases; unmatched junction nucleotides: 5. CDR1 and CDR2 (germline): MNHNS, SASEGT. The CDR3 spells CASSEDPSGAYEQYF. The CDR3 coding sequence is TGTGCCAGCAGTGAAGACCCTAGCGGTGCCTACGAGCAGTACTTC.

The CDR3 coding sequence is TGTGCCAGCAGCCTCCCAGGTTACGAGCAGTACTTC. This codes for CASSLPGYEQYF. The chain uses TRBV5-4 and TRBJ2-7; D gene ambiguous. The V gene's germline CDR1 is SGHNT and CDR2 YYREEE (reference sequence). V lost 4 bases and J 4 bases, leaving 9 bases between the germline ends. The CDR3 runs 12 residues.

The rearrangement joins TRBV7-2 to TRBJ2-5; 10 bases align to TRBD1. CDR1 and CDR2 from the germline V gene are SGHTA and FQGNSA. This CDR3 comprises 15 residues. J gave up 2 bases and V 7 bases, and 7 bases lay outside the gene matches. The CDR3 DNA follows: TGTGCCAGCAACAATGGGGGACAGGGGCAAGAGACCCAGTACTTC. It codes for CASNNGGQGQETQYF. Based on the CDR3 plus reference TRBV7-2 and TRBJ2-5, the full variable domain is GAGVSQSPSNKVTEKGKDVELRCDPISGHTALYWYRQSLGQGLEFLIYFQGNSAPDKSGLPSDRFSAERTGGSVSTLTIQRTQQEDSAVYLCASNNGGQGQETQYFGPGTRLLVL.

This sequence joins TRBV3-1 (or the pseudogene TRBV3-2) and TRBJ2-7, with TRBD2 as a possible D gene (5 bases). Trimming removed 1 base at V and 4 bases at J, with 8 bases between. This CDR3 comprises 13 residues. CDR1 and CDR2 from the germline V gene are LGHDT and YNNKEL (reference sequence). The CDR3 reads CASSQATGYEQYF. CDR3 DNA: TGTGCCAGCAGCCAAGCTACGGGATACGAGCAGTACTTC.

This rearrangement joins TRBV2 to TRBJ1-2; D is unclear. The CDR3 is 12 amino acids. The germline gives CDR1 SNHLY, CDR2 FYNNEI. Trimming took 5 bases from V and 6 from J, leaving 10 bases between them. In nucleotides, the CDR3 is TGTGCCAGCAGTTTGACATTGGATGGCTACACCTTC. This sequence encodes CASSLTLDGYTF.

The gene calls are TRBV5-5 and TRBJ1-3, with D tentatively TRBD1 (6 bases). Between the trimmed V and J ends, which lost 3 bases and 4 bases, there was a span of 14 bases. Germline lookup yields CDR1 SGHKS and CDR2 YYEKEE (reference sequence). The CDR3 spans 15 residues. The CDR3 loop reads CASSSLQGSGNTIYF. In DNA form, the CDR3 reads TGTGCCAGCAGCTCCCTACAGGGATCCGGAAACACCATATATTTT.

The V and J genes are TRBV11-2 and TRBJ2-7; 7 nucleotides agree with TRBD1. After removal of 5 bases from V and 2 bases from J, the junction contained 3 bases not matched to a gene. Germline lookup yields CDR1 SGHAT and CDR2 FQNNGV. The CDR3 spans 13 residues. The CDR3 nucleotides are TGTGCCAGCAGCATCCAGGGGGCCTACGAGCAGTACTTC. Translated: CASSIQGAYEQYF.

The chain combines TRBV6-5 with TRBJ2-7, with D possibly TRBD2 on 5 matching bases. The CDR3 has 14 amino acids. Trimming took off 0 bases at V and 7 bases at J, with 13 bases between the two ends. Germline CDR1 is MNHEY and CDR2 is SVGAGI. CDR3 in amino acids: CASSYSINGEEQYF. The CDR3 coding sequence is TGTGCCAGCAGTTACTCCATAAACGGGGAAGAGCAGTACTTC.

V usage is TRBV19 and J usage is TRBJ1-4; 11 nucleotides agree with TRBD1. Germline-derived CDR1 and CDR2 are LNHDA and SQIVND (reference sequence). The CDR3 extends over 13 amino acids. The ends lost 9 bases at V and 8 bases at J; junction bases unmatched: 5. CDR3 sequence reads: CASRTGGGEKLFF. The CDR3 DNA follows: TGTGCCAGCCGGACAGGGGGCGGCGAAAAACTGTTTTTT.